The source of this T cell receptor beta chain is a study of cytomegalovirus exposure and HLA in healthy donors (dated by TCRdb to about 2017). About the investigation overall: A later analysis indicated that the 130 or so validation repertoires were generated on the platform also employed for the 700 or so repertoires of the first cohort. The study was designed to test whether signatures of past pathogen exposure could be identified by cataloging public T cell receptors. In addition to the first cohort of 666 subjects, a separate validation cohort of under 150 different subjects was used. To predict cytomegalovirus infection status, the study brought together high-throughput TCR immunosequencing, statistical association of individual TCRs with disease status, and machine learning. Broader findings and caveats from the paper: In a later analysis, TCRs clustered in the first cohort were found to also tend to co-occur in the 130 or so validation repertoires, with about 94% of cluster scores above 0. While some public TCRs were present in many individuals, most TCR sequences turned up only very rarely across donors. The study gave a list of 150 to 200 TCR beta chains associated with cytomegalovirus. A few of the identified cytomegalovirus-associated TCR beta chains were confirmed in vitro to be specific for cytomegalovirus antigens. The classifier was reported to diagnose cytomegalovirus status with high specificity and sensitivity in both the original cohort and the validation cohort. It was suggested by the authors that the approach could potentially be generalized to other disease states and immunological phenotypes. A later analysis lacked HLA typing for the validation cohort, so it scored co-occurrence in that cohort across all 110 or so repertoires.

Via the germline V gene, CDR1 is SNHLY and CDR2 FYNNEI. V is pared back by 3 bases and J by 5 bases, with 20 bases lying between the germline termini. The CDR3 sequence holds 17 residues, the cysteine and phenylalanine included. Just the 51-base CDR3 DNA is kept, in frame starting at base 1. Preparation of the library involved the immunoSEQ multiplex PCR assay. The original methods were these. A statistical classification framework was developed to diagnose cytomegalovirus status using the catalog of TCR beta chain sequences. Here the immuneACCESS table is served through TCRdb, limited to in-frame sequences with V and J called. Missing clones are a known gap in these copies; in checked studies unresolved V genes cover under half, and the rest lacks a known reason. V, J and clone size were drawn from that table, and D and trimming were deduced from the DNA. A total of tens of thousands of clones appear in this sample, approximately 97% of them only once. The ten largest clones represent 2% to 2.5% of the sample.

For this clone: The antigen it binds to is not known. No much larger clone exists at a distance of one base, and base qualities are not known.

The donors were included in the validation cohort of some 120 subjects, a group kept apart from the approximately 700-subject first cohort. This chain is built from TRBV2 and TRBJ2-1; TRBD1 is a weak D gene call, 6 bases matching. This TCR was recovered from a man aged 18 to 35 in good health and CMV-seronegative. Sequenced input: PBMCs. The CDR3 here reads CASSEKSFGTPNNEQFF. The DNA sequence follows: TGTGCCAGCAGTGAGAAGTCGTTCGGGACACCTAACAATGAGCAGTTCTTC.